This T cell receptor (beta chain) was sequenced in a study of shared clonotypes between healthy human individuals. Study-level points and caveats: Estimated clonotype richness was generally higher in naive than memory subsets. Clonotype sharing among donors, it was expected, would be affected by sequencing depth.

This clone was observed once. The antigen is undetermined. TCRdb's copy holds only in-frame clones and misses some; the assay was immunoSEQ multiplex PCR. Of approximately 2,300,000 clones listed, roughly 92% are singletons. V dropped 3 bases and J dropped 3; count of bases not matched to a gene: 9. This CDR3 has 17 amino acids. Per germline, CDR1 SEHNR and CDR2 FQNEAQ (reference sequence). V usage is TRBV7-9 and J usage is TRBJ2-5; TRBD2 matches 11 bases. The sample comprised naive CD4+ T cells from PBMCs. Subset defined: CD45RA+ positively selected. The sequence was obtained from a man aged 18-30 years in good health. Some clones in this sample may be carry-over from other donors' samples. The DNA for the CDR3 is TGTGCCAGCAGCTTCCAAGGACTAGCGGGCCTCGAAGAGACCCAGTACTTC. Amino acid sequence: CASSFQGLAGLEETQYF.